The rows below give T cell receptor beta chains drawn from one sample of a study of T cell responses to AZD1222 COVID-19 vaccine. Produced via immunoSEQ multiplex PCR; TCRdb's table is partial and in-frame only. The sample carries under 150,000 clones, 90% to 95% recorded once. Sequences were derived from peripheral blood, sampled on day 0 of AZD1222 vaccination. Receptors were obtained from an adult in good health. Each CDR3 is given with its conserved first and last residue.

V: TRBV9; length: 15; J: TRBJ1-1; CDR3: CASSVNPGGYTEAFF
V: TRBV4-1; length: 13; J: TRBJ2-5; CDR3: CASSRDRQETQYF
V: TRBV3-1/TRBV3-2; length: 13; J: TRBJ1-1; CDR3: CASSQVTGLGAFF
V: TRBV3-1/TRBV3-2; length: 14; J: TRBJ1-3; CDR3: CASSQESSGNTIYF
V: TRBV7-2; length: 14; J: TRBJ2-7; CDR3: CASRADTPPYEQYF
V: TRBV5-4; length: 14; J: TRBJ1-2; CDR3: CASSDPRDRGGYTF
V: TRBV7-3; length: 13; J: TRBJ1-1; CDR3: CASSPYRDTEAFF
V: TRBV2; length: 15; J: TRBJ2-4; CDR3: CASSSNVHDRNIQYF
V: TRBV2; length: 14; J: TRBJ2-2; CDR3: CASRGLADTGELFF
V: TRBV3-1/TRBV3-2; length: 14; J: TRBJ2-2; CDR3: CASSQGHMRGELFF
V: TRBV19; length: 15; J: TRBJ1-1; CDR3: CASINLRDVNTEAFF
V: TRBV12-3/TRBV12-4; length: 13; J: TRBJ1-1; CDR3: CASSLRTVTEAFF
V: TRBV4-1; length: 16; J: TRBJ1-2; CDR3: CASSQDSMIREGGYTF
V: TRBV4-1; length: 15; J: TRBJ2-5; CDR3: CASSPGTSGQETQYF
V: TRBV27; length: 15; J: TRBJ1-1; CDR3: CASSITGSLNTEAFF
V: TRBV9; length: 14; J: TRBJ2-7; CDR3: CASSPRDRIHEQYF
V: TRBV11-2; length: 18; J: TRBJ2-1; CDR3: CASSTPGDRGTSYNEQFF
V: TRBV2; length: 11; J: TRBJ2-1; CDR3: CASRYGNEQFF
V: TRBV12-5; length: 16; J: TRBJ2-5; CDR3: CASGSETGLGPETQYF
V: TRBV18; length: 13; J: TRBJ2-2; CDR3: CASSPDAIGELFF
V: TRBV3-1/TRBV3-2; length: 15; J: TRBJ2-1; CDR3: CASSQETVPVDEQFF
V: TRBV28; length: 13; J: TRBJ1-5; CDR3: CASRRQLNQPQHF
V: TRBV7-9; length: 14; J: TRBJ2-7; CDR3: CASSSGLVFGVQYF
V: TRBV10-1; length: 15; J: TRBJ2-7; CDR3: CASSELAGEPGEQYF
V: TRBV6-5; length: 14; J: TRBJ1-1; CDR3: CASSLTGKNTEAFF
V: TRBV5-5; length: 15; J: TRBJ2-3; CDR3: CASSLTGQGPDTQYF
V: TRBV25-1; length: 12; J: TRBJ1-2; CDR3: CASGVGAGGYTF
V: TRBV7-2; length: 16; J: TRBJ1-6; CDR3: CASSLERQRRISPLHF
V: TRBV5-1; length: 16; J: TRBJ2-3; CDR3: CASSSAAGGSTDTQYF
V: TRBV7-2; length: 15; J: TRBJ1-2; CDR3: CASSSISQGLGGYTF
V: TRBV12-3/TRBV12-4; length: 13; J: TRBJ1-1; CDR3: CASSLQPNTEAFF
V: TRBV5-6; length: 14; J: TRBJ2-7; CDR3: CASSLSGQPYEQYF
V: TRBV6-5; length: 15; J: TRBJ1-6; CDR3: CASSYSGTGKSPLHF
V: TRBV7-6; length: 14; J: TRBJ1-2; CDR3: CASSPGTGTYGYTF
V: TRBV5-1; length: 16; J: TRBJ2-7; CDR3: CASSLYQDPPTLEQYF
V: TRBV6-1; length: 15; J: TRBJ2-3; CDR3: CASTTGGIGTDTQYF
V: TRBV9; length: 13; J: TRBJ2-7; CDR3: CASSVGVSREQYF
V: TRBV5-1; length: 15; J: TRBJ2-1; CDR3: CASSLYRVGYNEQFF
V: TRBV12-5; length: 16; J: TRBJ2-1; CDR3: CASGLASGTSYNEQFF
V: TRBV7-3; length: 14; J: TRBJ1-6; CDR3: CASSLTGLGSPLHF
V: TRBV7-9; length: 14; J: TRBJ2-7; CDR3: CASSRGGRAYEQYF
V: TRBV15; length: 17; J: TRBJ2-5; CDR3: CATSALRTSGDQETQYF
V: TRBV25-1; length: 12; J: TRBJ1-2; CDR3: CASSEWGYGYTF
V: TRBV25-1; length: 17; J: TRBJ2-1; CDR3: CASSERAGQGASDEQFF
V: TRBV5-1; length: 11; J: TRBJ1-2; CDR3: CASSLQGGYTF
V: TRBV5-1; length: 15; J: TRBJ1-4; CDR3: CASSLVGQGGEKLFF
V: TRBV5-1; length: 13; J: TRBJ1-6; CDR3: CASSWQVNSPLHF
V: TRBV6-5; length: 15; J: TRBJ1-5; CDR3: CASSFTGSGNQPQHF
V: TRBV24-1; length: 15; J: TRBJ2-5; CDR3: CATSDPRLAGETQYF
V: TRBV4-1; length: 16; J: TRBJ2-3; CDR3: CASSLNSGVLGDTQYF
V: TRBV6-6; length: 19; J: TRBJ1-6; CDR3: CASSPQDPGSYAYNSPLHF
V: TRBV10-3; length: 12; J: TRBJ2-7; CDR3: CATGGQNYEQYF
V: TRBV5-6; length: 14; J: TRBJ2-5; CDR3: CASSFMAGPETQYF
V: TRBV15; length: 17; J: TRBJ2-3; CDR3: CATSRGGLAGGTDTQYF
V: TRBV25-1; length: 16; J: TRBJ1-1; CDR3: CASSESVGASNTEAFF